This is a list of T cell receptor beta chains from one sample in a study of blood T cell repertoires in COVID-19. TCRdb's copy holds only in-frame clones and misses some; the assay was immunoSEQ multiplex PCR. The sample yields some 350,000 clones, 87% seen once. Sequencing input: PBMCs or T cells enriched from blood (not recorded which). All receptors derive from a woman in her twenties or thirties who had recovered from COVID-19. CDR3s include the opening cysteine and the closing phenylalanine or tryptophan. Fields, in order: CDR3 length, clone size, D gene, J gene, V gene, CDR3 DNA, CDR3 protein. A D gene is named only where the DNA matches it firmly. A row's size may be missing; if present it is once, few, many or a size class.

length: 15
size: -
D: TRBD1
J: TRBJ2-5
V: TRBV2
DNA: TGTGCCAGCAGGGGGGACAGAGGATTCCAGGAGACCCAGTACTTC
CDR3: CASRGDRGFQETQYF

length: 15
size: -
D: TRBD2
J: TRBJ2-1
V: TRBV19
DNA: TGTGCCAGTAGTATATGGCTAGCGGGGGTGAATGAGCAGTTCTTC
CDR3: CASSIWLAGVNEQFF

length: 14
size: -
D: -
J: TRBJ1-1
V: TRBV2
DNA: TGTGCCAGCAGTACAGGAAACATGAACACTGAAGCTTTCTTT
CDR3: CASSTGNMNTEAFF

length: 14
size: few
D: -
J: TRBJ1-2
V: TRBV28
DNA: TGTGCCAGTACAAGACCGGGACAAGGCTATGGCTACACCTTC
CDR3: CASTRPGQGYGYTF

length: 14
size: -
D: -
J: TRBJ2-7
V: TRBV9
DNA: TGTGCCAGCAGCGTAGCGGACTCCGCCTACGAGCAGTACTTC
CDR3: CASSVADSAYEQYF

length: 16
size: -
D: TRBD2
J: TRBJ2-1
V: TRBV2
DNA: TGTGCCAGCAGTGAAAGGAGGCTAGCGGGCGACAATGAGCAGTTCTTC
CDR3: CASSERRLAGDNEQFF

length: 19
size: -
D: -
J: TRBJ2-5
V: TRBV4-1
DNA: TGCGCCAGCAGCCACAGTATGGTACGGGCTAGCGCAATTCAAGAGACCCAGTACTTC
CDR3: CASSHSMVRASAIQETQYF

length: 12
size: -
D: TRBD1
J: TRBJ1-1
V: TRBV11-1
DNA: TGTGCCAGCAGCGCCGACAGGGGGGAAGCTTTCTTT
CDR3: CASSADRGEAFF

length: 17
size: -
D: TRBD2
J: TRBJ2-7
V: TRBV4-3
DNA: TGCGCCAGCAGCCAAGACCTCCTAGCGGGGGGTTCCTACGAGCAGTACTTC
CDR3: CASSQDLLAGGSYEQYF

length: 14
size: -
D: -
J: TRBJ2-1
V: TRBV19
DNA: TGTGCCAGTAGTATGGGGCCTCCTATTGTTGAGCAGTTCTTC
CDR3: CASSMGPPIVEQFF

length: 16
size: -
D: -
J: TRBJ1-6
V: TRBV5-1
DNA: TGCGCCAGCAGCTTCAGTGGGGCGGTCAACGGTTCACCCCTCCACTTT
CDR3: CASSFSGAVNGSPLHF

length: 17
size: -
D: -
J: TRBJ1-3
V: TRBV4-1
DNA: TGCGCCAGCAGCCAACGAGGGCTTCTCAGCTCTGGAAACACCATATATTTT
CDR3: CASSQRGLLSSGNTIYF

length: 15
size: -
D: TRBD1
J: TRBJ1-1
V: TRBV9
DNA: TGTGCCAGCAGCGCGATACAGGGGGCGATGGCTGAAGCTTTCTTT
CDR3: CASSAIQGAMAEAFF

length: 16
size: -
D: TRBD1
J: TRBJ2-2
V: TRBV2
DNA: TGTGCCAGCAGTGCCCGACAGGGGGCGGGCACCGGGGAGCTGTTTTTT
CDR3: CASSARQGAGTGELFF

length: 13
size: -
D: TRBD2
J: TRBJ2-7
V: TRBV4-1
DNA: TGCGCCAGCAGCCAGGGGGGGATCTACGAGCAGTACTTC
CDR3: CASSQGGIYEQYF

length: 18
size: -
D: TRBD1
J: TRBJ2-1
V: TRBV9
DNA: TGTGCCAGCAGCGGACGGGCGAGGGGACAGGGGGCGATCAATGAGCAGTTCTTC
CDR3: CASSGRARGQGAINEQFF

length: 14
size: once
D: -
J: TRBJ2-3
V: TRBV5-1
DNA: TGCGCCAGCAGCTTGGGTAGCCCCGGGGATACGCAGTATTTT
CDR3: CASSLGSPGDTQYF

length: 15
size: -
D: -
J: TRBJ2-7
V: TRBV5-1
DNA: TGCGCCAGCAGCTTGGAGGGGTCAGAGGTCTACGAGCAGTACTTC
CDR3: CASSLEGSEVYEQYF